This entry concerns a single T cell receptor beta chain. Its target is unknown. The sample belongs to a study of blood T cells in healthy people across ages. A J-beta primer mix and a sample-barcoded 5' primer were used in a second PCR of about 7 to 12 cycles. Through a template-switch adaptor with 12 random nucleotides, each cDNA molecule received a tag. Using its own MiXCR run on the 5' RACE reads, TCRdb lists one record per CDR3 protein. The repertoire consists of some 1.1 million distinct CDR3 sequences, with around two fifths occurring once and the leading ten covering 13%. Germline CDR1 reads SGHRS; CDR2 reads YFSETQ. The CDR3 runs to 15 residues. The V end lost 6 bases, the J end lost 5 bases, and 20 bases lay between the germline ends. Study-wide findings and caveats: Observed TCR beta diversity per million T cells went down as age went up. This fall followed a roughly linear course with age. Estimates based on one million T cells were treated as lower bounds. Comparison with aged donors showed that long-lived donors had more naive CD4+ cells and higher diversity.

The J gene is TRBJ1-1, the V gene TRBV5-1, with D perhaps TRBD1 (6 bases). Input material: blood. This TCR came from a man aged 18 to 29 in good health. The CDR3 spells CASKKGGEQGTEAFF. The CDR3 DNA sequence: TGCGCCAGCAAAAAGGGGGGGGAACAAGGAACTGAAGCTTTCTTT.